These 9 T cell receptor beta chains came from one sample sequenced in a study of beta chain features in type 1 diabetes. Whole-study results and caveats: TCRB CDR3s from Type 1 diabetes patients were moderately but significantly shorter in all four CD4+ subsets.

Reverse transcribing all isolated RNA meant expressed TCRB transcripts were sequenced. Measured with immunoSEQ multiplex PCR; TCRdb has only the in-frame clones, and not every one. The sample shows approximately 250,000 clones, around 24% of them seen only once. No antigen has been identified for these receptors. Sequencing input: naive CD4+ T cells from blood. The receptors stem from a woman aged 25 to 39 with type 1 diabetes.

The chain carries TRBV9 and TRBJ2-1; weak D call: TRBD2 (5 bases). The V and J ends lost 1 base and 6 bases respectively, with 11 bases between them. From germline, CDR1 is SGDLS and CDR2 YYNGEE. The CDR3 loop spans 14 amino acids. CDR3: CASSVLSLANEQFF. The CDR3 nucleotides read TGTGCCAGCAGCGTACTCAGCCTAGCCAATGAGCAGTTCTTC.

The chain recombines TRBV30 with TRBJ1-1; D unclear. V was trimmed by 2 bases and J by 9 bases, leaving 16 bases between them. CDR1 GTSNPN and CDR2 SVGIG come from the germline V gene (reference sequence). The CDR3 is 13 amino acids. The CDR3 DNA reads TGTGCCTGGAGTTACAGCCTGCCTGTCCAAGCTTTCTTT. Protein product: CAWSYSLPVQAFF. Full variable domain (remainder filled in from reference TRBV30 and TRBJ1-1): SQTIHQWPATLVQPVGSPLSLECTVEGTSNPNLYWYRQAAGRGLQLLFYSVGIGQISSEVPQNLSASRPQDRQFILSSKKLLLSDSGFYLCAWSYSLPVQAFFGQGTRLTVV.

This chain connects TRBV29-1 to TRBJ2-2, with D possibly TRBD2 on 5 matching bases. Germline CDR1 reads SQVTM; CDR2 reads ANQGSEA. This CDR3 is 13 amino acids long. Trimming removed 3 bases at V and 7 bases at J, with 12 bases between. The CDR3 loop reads CSVDRAGGGELFF. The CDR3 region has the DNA TGCAGCGTTGACCGTGCGGGTGGCGGGGAGCTGTTTTTT.

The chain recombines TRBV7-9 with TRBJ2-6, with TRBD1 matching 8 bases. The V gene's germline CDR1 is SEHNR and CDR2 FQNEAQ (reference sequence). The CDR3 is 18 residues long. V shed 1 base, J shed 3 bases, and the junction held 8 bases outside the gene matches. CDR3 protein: CASSLESGGLIGANVLTF. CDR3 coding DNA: TGTGCCAGCAGCTTAGAGTCAGGGGGCTTGATTGGGGCCAACGTCCTGACTTTC.

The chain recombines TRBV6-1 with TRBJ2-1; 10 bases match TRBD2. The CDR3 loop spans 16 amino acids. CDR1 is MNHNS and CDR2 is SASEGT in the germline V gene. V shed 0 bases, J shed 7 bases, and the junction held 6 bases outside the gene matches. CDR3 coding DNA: TGTGCCAGCAGTGAAGCATCACTAGCGGGGACGAATGAGCAGTTCTTC. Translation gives CASSEASLAGTNEQFF.

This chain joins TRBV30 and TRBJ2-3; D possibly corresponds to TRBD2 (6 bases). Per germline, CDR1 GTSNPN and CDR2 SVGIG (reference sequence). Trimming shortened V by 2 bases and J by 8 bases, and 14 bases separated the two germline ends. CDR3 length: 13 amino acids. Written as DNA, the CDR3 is TGTGCCTGGAGTACCCGGGACTCCAGTACGCAGTATTTT. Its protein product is CAWSTRDSSTQYF.

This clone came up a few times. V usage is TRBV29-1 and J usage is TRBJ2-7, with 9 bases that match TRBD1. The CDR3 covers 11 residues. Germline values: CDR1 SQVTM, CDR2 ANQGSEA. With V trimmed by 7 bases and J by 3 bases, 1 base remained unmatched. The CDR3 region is CSGQGVYEQYF. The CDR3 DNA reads TGCAGCGGACAGGGGGTCTACGAGCAGTACTTC.

Written as DNA, the CDR3 is TGTGCCAGCAGCCCGTTACAGGGGGTCTACACCTTC. It codes for CASSPLQGVYTF. The chain employs TRBV6-6 and TRBJ1-2, with 8 bases that match TRBD1. The germline gives CDR1 MNHNY, CDR2 SVGAGI (reference sequence). Trimming took 6 bases from V and 10 from J; bases not matched to a gene: 7. The CDR3 runs 12 residues.

DNA of the CDR3: TGCGCCAGCAGTCTCCCGGAGAGGGAGAGCTCCTACAATGAGCAGTTCTTC. It is translated as CASSLPERESSYNEQFF. V and J are TRBV23-1 and TRBJ2-1, with D possibly being TRBD2 (5 bases). TRBV23-1 is sorted into the ORF group, with uncertain function. V was pared by 4 bases and J by 0 bases, with 16 bases between. The CDR3 totals 17 residues.